This T cell receptor (beta chain) emerged from a study of glioma-infiltrating T cells after dendritic cell vaccination. Patients had residual fresh-frozen tumor tissue and more than two years of survival data. V gave up 5 bases and J gave up 5 bases; unmatched junction bases: 8. Per germline, CDR1 SGHAT and CDR2 FQNNGV. The CDR3 is 14 amino acids. Here immunoSEQ multiplex PCR was the method, and the copy in TCRdb shows in-frame clones only, minus some. The table has tens of thousands of clones, approximately 78% seen once. Source: blood, taken before dendritic cell vaccination. This sequence originates from a human donor with glioblastoma. The chain has TRBV11-2 and TRBJ2-5; 7 nucleotides line up with TRBD1. For the CDR3, the DNA is TGTGCCAGCAGCCCGACAGGGATAGGGGAGACCCAGTACTTC. Translated, it gives CASSPTGIGETQYF.